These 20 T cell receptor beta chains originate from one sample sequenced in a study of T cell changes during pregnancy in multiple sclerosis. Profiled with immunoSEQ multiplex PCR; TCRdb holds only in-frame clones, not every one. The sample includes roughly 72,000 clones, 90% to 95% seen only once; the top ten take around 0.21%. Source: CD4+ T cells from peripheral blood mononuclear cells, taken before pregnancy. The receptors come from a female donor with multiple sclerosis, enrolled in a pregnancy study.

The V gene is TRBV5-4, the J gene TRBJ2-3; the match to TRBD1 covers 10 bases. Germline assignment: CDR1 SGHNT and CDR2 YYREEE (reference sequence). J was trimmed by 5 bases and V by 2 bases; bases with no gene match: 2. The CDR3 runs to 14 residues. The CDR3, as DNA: TGTGCCAGCAGCTTCGGACAGGGGGAAGATACGCAGTATTTT. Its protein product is CASSFGQGEDTQYF.

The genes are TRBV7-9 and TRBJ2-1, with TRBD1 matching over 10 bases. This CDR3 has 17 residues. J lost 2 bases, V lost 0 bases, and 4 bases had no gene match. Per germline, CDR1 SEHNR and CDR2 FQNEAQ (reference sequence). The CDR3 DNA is TGTGCCAGCAGCTTAGCCTCCGGGACAGGGGCCTACAATGAGCAGTTCTTC. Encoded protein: CASSLASGTGAYNEQFF. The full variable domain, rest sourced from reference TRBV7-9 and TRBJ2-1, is DTGVSQNPRHKITKRGQNVTFRCDPISEHNRLYWYRQTLGQGPEFLTYFQNEAQLEKSRLLSDRFSAERPKGSFSTLEIQRTEQGDSAMYLCASSLASGTGAYNEQFFGPGTRLTVL.

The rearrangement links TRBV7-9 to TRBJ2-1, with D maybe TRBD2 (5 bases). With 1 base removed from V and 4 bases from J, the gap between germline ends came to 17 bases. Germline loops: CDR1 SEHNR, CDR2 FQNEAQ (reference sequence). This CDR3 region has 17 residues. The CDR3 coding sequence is TGTGCCAGCAGCTTAGGCGAGGGCCTTCCTTATTACAATGAGCAGTTCTTC. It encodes CASSLGEGLPYYNEQFF.

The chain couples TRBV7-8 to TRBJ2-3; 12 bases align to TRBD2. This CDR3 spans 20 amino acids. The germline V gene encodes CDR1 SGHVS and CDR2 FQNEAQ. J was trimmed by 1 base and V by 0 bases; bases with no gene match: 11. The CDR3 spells CASSLATSGRPFQGTDTQYF. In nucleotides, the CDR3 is TGTGCCAGCAGCTTAGCCACTAGCGGGAGGCCCTTTCAGGGCACAGATACGCAGTATTTT.

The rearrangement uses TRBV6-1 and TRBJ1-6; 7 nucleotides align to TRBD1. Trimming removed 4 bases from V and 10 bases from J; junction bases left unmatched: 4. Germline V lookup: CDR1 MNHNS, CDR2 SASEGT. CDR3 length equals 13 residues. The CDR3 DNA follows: TGTGCCAGCAGTGTGCAGGGGGAATCACCCCTCCACTTT. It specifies CASSVQGESPLHF.

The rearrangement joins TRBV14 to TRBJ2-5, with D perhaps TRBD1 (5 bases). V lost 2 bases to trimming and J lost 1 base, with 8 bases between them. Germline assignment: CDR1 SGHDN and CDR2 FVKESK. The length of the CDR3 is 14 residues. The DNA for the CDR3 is TGTGCCAGCAGCCAATCAGGGCTCCAAGAGACCCAGTACTTC. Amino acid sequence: CASSQSGLQETQYF.

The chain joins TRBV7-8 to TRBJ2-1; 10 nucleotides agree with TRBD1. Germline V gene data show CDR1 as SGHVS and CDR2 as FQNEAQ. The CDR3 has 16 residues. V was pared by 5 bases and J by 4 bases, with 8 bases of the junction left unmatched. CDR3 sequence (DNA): TGTGCCAGCAGCCCAGGGACAGGGGCGGGTTACAATGAGCAGTTCTTC. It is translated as CASSPGTGAGYNEQFF.

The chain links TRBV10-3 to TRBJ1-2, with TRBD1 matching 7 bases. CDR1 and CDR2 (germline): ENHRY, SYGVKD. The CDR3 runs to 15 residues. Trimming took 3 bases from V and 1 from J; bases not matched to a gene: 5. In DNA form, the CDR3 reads TGTGCCATCAGTGATCCGGGACAGAGTAACTATGGCTACACCTTC. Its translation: CAISDPGQSNYGYTF.

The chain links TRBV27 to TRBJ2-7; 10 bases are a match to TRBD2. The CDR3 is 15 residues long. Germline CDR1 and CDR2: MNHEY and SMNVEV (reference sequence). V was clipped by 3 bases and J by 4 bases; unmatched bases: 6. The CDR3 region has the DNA TGTGCCAGCAGTTTCTCAGCGGGAGGGAGGTACGAGCAGTACTTC. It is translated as CASSFSAGGRYEQYF.

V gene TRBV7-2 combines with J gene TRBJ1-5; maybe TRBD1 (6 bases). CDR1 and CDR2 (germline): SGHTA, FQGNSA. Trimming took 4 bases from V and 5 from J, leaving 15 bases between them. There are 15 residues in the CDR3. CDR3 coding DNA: TGTGCCAGCAGCTCAACCTCAGGGGTTCATCAGCCCCAGCATTTT. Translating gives CASSSTSGVHQPQHF.

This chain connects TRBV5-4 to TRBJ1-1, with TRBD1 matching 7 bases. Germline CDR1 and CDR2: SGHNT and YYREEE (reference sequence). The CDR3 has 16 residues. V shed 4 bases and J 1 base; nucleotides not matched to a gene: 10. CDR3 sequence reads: CASSPRGGTENTEAFF. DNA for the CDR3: TGTGCCAGCAGCCCCCGTGGGGGGACAGAGAACACTGAAGCTTTCTTT.

The CDR3 DNA sequence: TGTGCCAGCAGGGCGGGACTGAATGAAAAACTGTTTTTT. Translating gives CASRAGLNEKLFF. The chain joins TRBV27 to TRBJ1-4, with D perhaps TRBD1 (5 bases). V was clipped by 6 bases and J by 5 bases, with 10 bases between them. The length of the CDR3 is 13 residues. CDR1 MNHEY and CDR2 SMNVEV come from the germline V gene (reference sequence). The variable domain in full, completed from reference TRBV27 and TRBJ1-4, reads EAQVTQNPRYLITVTGKKLTVTCSQNMNHEYMSWYRQDPGLGLRQIYYSMNVEVTDKGDVPEGYKVSRKEKRNFPLILESPSPNQTSLYFCASRAGLNEKLFFGSGTQLSVL.

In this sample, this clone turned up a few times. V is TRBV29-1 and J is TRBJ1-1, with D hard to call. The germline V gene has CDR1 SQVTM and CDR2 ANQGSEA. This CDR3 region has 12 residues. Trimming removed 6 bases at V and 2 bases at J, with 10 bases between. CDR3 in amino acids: CSVWAPNTEAFF. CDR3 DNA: TGCAGCGTCTGGGCCCCTAACACTGAAGCTTTCTTT.

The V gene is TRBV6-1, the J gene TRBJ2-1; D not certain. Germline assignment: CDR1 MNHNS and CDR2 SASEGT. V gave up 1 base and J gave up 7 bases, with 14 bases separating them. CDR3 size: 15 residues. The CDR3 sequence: CASSEVVFAVNEQFF. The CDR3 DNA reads TGTGCCAGCAGTGAAGTGGTATTTGCGGTGAATGAGCAGTTCTTC.

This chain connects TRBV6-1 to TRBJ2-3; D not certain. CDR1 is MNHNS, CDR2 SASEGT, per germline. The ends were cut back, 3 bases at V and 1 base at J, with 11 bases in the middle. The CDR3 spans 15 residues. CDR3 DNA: TGTGCCAGCAGTGATTGGTTCCGGGGCACAGATACGCAGTATTTT. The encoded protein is CASSDWFRGTDTQYF.

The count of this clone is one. Written as DNA, the CDR3 is TGTGCCAGCTCACCAATGTCCAGCTCCTACAATGAGCAGTTCTTC. Its protein product is CASSPMSSSYNEQFF. The chain combines TRBV18 with TRBJ2-1; D call uncertain. V was clipped by 2 bases and J by 0 bases, with 8 bases between them. Germline loops: CDR1 KGHSH, CDR2 LQKENI. This CDR3 is built from 15 residues.

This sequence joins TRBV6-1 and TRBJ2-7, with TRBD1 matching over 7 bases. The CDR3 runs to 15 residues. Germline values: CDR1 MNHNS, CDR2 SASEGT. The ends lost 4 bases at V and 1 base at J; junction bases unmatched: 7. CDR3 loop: CASSASRDRSYEQYF. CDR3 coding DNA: TGTGCCAGCAGTGCAAGCCGGGACAGATCCTACGAGCAGTACTTC.

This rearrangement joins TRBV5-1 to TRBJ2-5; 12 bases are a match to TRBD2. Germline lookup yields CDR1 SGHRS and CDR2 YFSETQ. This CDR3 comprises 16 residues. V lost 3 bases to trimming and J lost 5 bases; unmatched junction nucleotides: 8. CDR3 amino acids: CASSSASGRAGETQYF. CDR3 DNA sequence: TGCGCCAGCAGCTCGGCTAGCGGGAGGGCCGGGGAGACCCAGTACTTC.

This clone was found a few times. In nucleotides, the CDR3 is TGCGCCAGCAGCTTGGACAGCCAAGGCTCTGGAAACACCATATATTTT. Encoded protein: CASSLDSQGSGNTIYF. The rearrangement links TRBV5-1 to TRBJ1-3; no reliable D call. Trimming pared 0 bases from V and 0 bases from J, leaving 10 bases between. The CDR3 sequence is 16 residues long. Looked up from germline, CDR1 is SGHRS and CDR2 is YFSETQ. Supplemented by reference TRBV5-1 and TRBJ1-3, the full variable domain reads KAGVTQTPRYLIKTRGQQVTLSCSPISGHRSVSWYQQTPGQGLQFLFEYFSETQRNKGNFPGRFSGRQFSNSRSEMNVSTLELGDSALYLCASSLDSQGSGNTIYFGEGSWLTVV.

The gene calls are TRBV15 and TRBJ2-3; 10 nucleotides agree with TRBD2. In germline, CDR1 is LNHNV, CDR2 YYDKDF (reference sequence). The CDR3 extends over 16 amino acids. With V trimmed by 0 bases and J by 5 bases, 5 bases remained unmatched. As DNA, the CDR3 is TGTGCCACCAGCAGAGACGCTAGCGGGGGACAAGATACGCAGTATTTT. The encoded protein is CATSRDASGGQDTQYF.